The 13 T cell receptor beta chains reported below all come from one sample, sequenced in a study of T cells in localized non-small cell lung cancer. Using immunoSEQ multiplex PCR, the repertoire was profiled, and TCRdb retains in-frame clones only, with some absent. The table has about 40,000 clones, approximately 86% seen once; the top ten hold 3.5% to 4%. Material: peripheral blood, obtained before any cancer treatment. These receptors came from a man aged 18 to 50 with stage I lung adenocarcinoma.

This clone was seen only a few times. Other DNA sequences in this specimen translate into the identical CDR3. The chain is built from TRBV5-1 and TRBJ1-6; 8 nucleotides match TRBD1. The CDR3 loop spans 15 amino acids. The V segment lost 1 base and the J segment 10 bases; nucleotides outside the gene matches: 7. Germline values: CDR1 SGHRS, CDR2 YFSETQ. The CDR3 protein is CASSLKGQGGSPLHF. CDR3 sequence (DNA): TGCGCCAGCAGCTTGAAAGGACAGGGTGGGTCACCCCTCCACTTT.

The chain links TRBV6-5 to TRBJ1-4, with unresolved D. The CDR3 consists of 15 residues. Germline CDR1 and CDR2: MNHEY and SVGAGI. V was pared by 4 bases and J by 3 bases, with 12 bases between. The CDR3 protein is CASSLLSDPNEKLFF. Here the CDR3 DNA reads TGTGCCAGCAGTTTACTCTCAGATCCTAATGAAAAACTGTTTTTT.

This sequence joins TRBV18 and TRBJ1-1; tentative D call: TRBD1 (6 bases). This CDR3 is 15 amino acids long. Germline V gene sequence: CDR1 KGHSH, CDR2 LQKENI. Deletions cut 5 bases from V and 1 base from J, with 14 bases between. CDR3 amino acids: CASSGSGTQNTEAFF. The CDR3 nucleotides read TGTGCCAGCTCAGGGTCCGGGACACAGAACACTGAAGCTTTCTTT. The variable domain in full, with the rest retrieved from reference TRBV18 and TRBJ1-1, is NAGVMQNPRHLVRRRGQEARLRCSPMKGHSHVYWYRQLPEEGLKFMVYLQKENIIDESGMPKERFSAEFPKEGPSILRIQQVVRGDSAAYFCASSGSGTQNTEAFFGQGTRLTVV.

The V and J genes are TRBV11-2 and TRBJ1-1, with D maybe TRBD1 (6 bases). V lost 1 base to trimming and J lost 2 bases, with 8 bases between them. The CDR3 extends over 14 amino acids. Germline CDR1 is SGHAT and CDR2 is FQNNGV. For the CDR3, the DNA is TGTGCCAGCAGCTTAGGGGGGCACAACACTGAAGCTTTCTTT. Translated: CASSLGGHNTEAFF.

This chain links TRBV12-5 with TRBJ2-2, with 7 bases lining up with TRBD1. The CDR3 has 12 amino acids. Trimming took 10 bases from V and 5 from J; bases not matched to a gene: 4. From germline, CDR1 is LGHNT and CDR2 FRNRAP. This CDR3 is CATVTGTGELFF. The DNA of the CDR3 is TGTGCTACCGTGACAGGGACCGGGGAGCTGTTTTTT.

This clone was counted a single time. J is TRBJ2-7 and V is TRBV11-1, with D possibly matching TRBD2 (6 bases). V lost 2 bases and J 0 bases, leaving 17 bases between the germline ends. Germline-derived CDR1 and CDR2 are SGHAT and FQDESV (reference sequence). The CDR3 is 17 residues long. The CDR3 here is CASSLTRSGEISYEQYF. In nucleotides, the CDR3 is TGTGCCAGCAGCTTAACGCGCTCGGGGGAAATCTCCTACGAGCAGTACTTC.

The gene calls are TRBV7-9 and TRBJ2-1; 10 bases align to TRBD2. Trimming took 8 bases from V and 4 from J; bases not matched to a gene: 11. The CDR3 consists of 16 residues. Germline V gene sequence: CDR1 SEHNR, CDR2 FQNEAQ (reference sequence). In DNA form, the CDR3 reads TGTGCCAGCGGATGGGTTTTAGCGGGGGGATACAATGAGCAGTTCTTC. Its translation: CASGWVLAGGYNEQFF.

The rearrangement links TRBV5-4 to TRBJ2-2, with D unclear. The CDR3 has 17 amino acids. CDR1 is SGHNT, CDR2 YYREEE, per germline (reference sequence). Trimming took off 0 bases at V and 4 bases at J, with 16 bases between the two ends. CDR3 sequence reads: CASSLAPGRSITGELFF. CDR3 DNA sequence: TGTGCCAGCAGCTTGGCTCCTGGAAGGTCGATCACCGGGGAGCTGTTTTTT.

The chain couples TRBV4-2 to TRBJ2-3, with D possibly being TRBD1 (5 bases). CDR1 and CDR2 (germline): LGHNA, YNFKEQ. Deletions cut 6 bases from V and 0 bases from J, with 13 bases between. This CDR3 has 15 amino acids. CDR3 nucleotides: TGTGCCAGCAGGACCCGGCAGGGTAGCACAGATACGCAGTATTTT. Amino acids: CASRTRQGSTDTQYF.

This chain links TRBV11-2 with TRBJ2-7, with unresolved D. This CDR3 contains 13 residues. The V end was cut by 3 bases, the J end by 1 base, with 7 bases between. Germline values: CDR1 SGHAT, CDR2 FQNNGV. CDR3 in amino acids: CASSLGGSYEQYF. The CDR3 DNA reads TGTGCCAGCAGCTTGGGCGGTTCCTACGAGCAGTACTTC.

The chain recombines TRBV12-5 with TRBJ2-7; D is ambiguous. Trimming removed 0 bases at V and 5 bases at J, with 2 bases between. Germline loops: CDR1 LGHNT, CDR2 FRNRAP. The CDR3 is 11 residues long. CDR3 residues: CASGLVHEQYF. The CDR3 bases are TGTGCTAGTGGTTTGGTCCACGAGCAGTACTTC.

This chain connects TRBV7-2 to TRBJ1-1; D gene ambiguous. The germline V and J ends were trimmed by 5 bases and 12 bases, with 16 bases remaining between them. Germline loops: CDR1 SGHTA, CDR2 FQGNSA. The CDR3 is 12 residues long. The CDR3 bases are TGTGCCAGCAGCCCCATGGGAGGGCCTTCTTTCTTT. The encoded protein is CASSPMGGPSFF.

This rearrangement joins TRBV5-4 to TRBJ2-3, with 10 bases lining up with TRBD2. The CDR3 length is 18 residues. Unmatched junction bases numbered 15, after V lost 7 bases and J lost 1 base. Germline CDR1 reads SGHNT; CDR2 reads YYREEE (reference sequence). DNA of the CDR3: TGTGCCAGCTCCTATTCTAGCGGGGGCGCTTCCCGCACAGATACGCAGTATTTT. It encodes CASSYSSGGASRTDTQYF.